This T cell receptor (beta chain) was documented in a study of OX40 agonist ivuxolimab in advanced cancers. General study findings and limits: In the 0.1 to 3.0 mg/kg range, CD4+ and CD8+ blood T cells had expanded clonally by week 6. Some nonresponders also had low normalized T-cell clonal expansion.

The CDR3 is 16 amino acids. Germline CDR1 SGHTA, CDR2 FQGNSA. Losses at the gene ends were 1 base for V and 4 bases for J; bases not matched to a gene: 4. On this clone itself: Its antigen is as yet unknown.

Sequencing was performed with immunoSEQ multiplex PCR; in TCRdb, only in-frame clones are kept and a portion is missing. Of some 98,000 clones listed, around 85% were seen once; the top ten hold more than 1.1%. The chain is built from TRBV7-2 and TRBJ2-1; 10 bases match TRBD2. The origin of this receptor is an adult with an advanced solid tumor such as melanoma, head and neck, liver or kidney cancer. Sequencing used CD4+ or CD8+ T cells sorted from blood, obtained in a trial of the OX40 agonist ivuxolimab. The CDR3: CASSLVGTSAYNEQFF. CDR3 sequence (DNA): TGTGCCAGCAGCTTAGTAGGGACTAGCGCGTACAATGAGCAGTTCTTC.